Listed here are 21 T cell receptor beta chains from one sample, sequenced in a study of human T cells and chemical hapten exposure. This sample's time point: patch test 1, 2 weeks after DPC sensitization. Treatment denoted: therapeutic diphenylcyclopropenone sensitization with weekly scalp DPC. MiXCR, applied by TCRdb to the RACE reads, yields one record per CDR3 protein. Counted here are 85,000 or so distinct CDR3 sequences, about 11% occurring once; the ten biggest clones make up about 4.2%. Specimen: whole blood, collected in connection with sensitization to the hapten diphenylcyclopropenone (DPC). These receptors originate from a woman aged 45-65 years with alopecia areata. Some clones in this sample may be carry-over from other donors' samples.

This clonotype was found many times. The V call is TRBV28, the J call TRBJ2-1; 11 nucleotides line up with TRBD2. The V segment lost 7 bases and the J segment 7 bases; nucleotides outside the gene matches: 9. The length of the CDR3 is 15 residues. Germline V lookup: CDR1 MDHEN, CDR2 SYDVKM. The CDR3 reads CASTGLAGGRNEQFF. The CDR3 DNA reads as TGTGCCAGCACGGGTTTAGCGGGAGGGCGTAATGAGCAGTTCTTC.

As to this clonotype: The conserved final phenylalanine or tryptophan is absent from the CDR3, which likely points to a read error. This rearrangement joins TRBV4-1 to TRBJ2-3; D is unclear. Trimming left V 1 base short and J 3 bases short, with 8 bases between. The CDR3 is made up of 14 amino acids. Germline CDR1 and CDR2: MGHRA and YSYEKL. CDR3 sequence: CASSQGEWTDTQYL. The DNA for the CDR3 is TGCGCCAGCAGCCAAGGAGAGTGGACAGATACGCAGTATTTA.

This clonotype was detected ten times or more. This rearrangement joins TRBV6-6 to TRBJ1-6, with a tentative D call TRBD1 (5 bases). V lost 2 bases and J 10 bases, leaving 15 bases between the germline ends. The CDR3 consists of 15 residues. The V gene's germline CDR1 is MNHNY and CDR2 SVGAGI (reference sequence). The CDR3 DNA follows: TGTGCCAGCAGTTACCAGACCGGGACTCAGTCACCCCTCCACTTT. The encoded protein is CASSYQTGTQSPLHF.

The table lists this clonotype with a few counts. The CDR3 protein is CASSWGRGSYEQYF. CDR3 sequence (DNA): TGTGCCAGCAGCTGGGGGCGGGGCTCCTACGAGCAGTACTTC. The J gene is TRBJ2-7, the V gene TRBV7-9; the D gene could be TRBD1 or TRBD2 (6 bases each). Trimming took off 4 bases at V and 0 bases at J, with 10 bases between the two ends. Germline assignment: CDR1 SEHNR and CDR2 FQNEAQ (reference sequence). CDR3 length: 14 amino acids.

The chain is built from TRBV28 and TRBJ1-5; 7 bases fit TRBD1. Germline V gene data show CDR1 as MDHEN and CDR2 as SYDVKM. This CDR3 region has 15 residues. J was trimmed by 3 bases and V by 6 bases; bases with no gene match: 8. CDR3 coding DNA: TGTGCCAGCAGACCTAAGGGACAGCCCAATCAGCCCCAGCATTTT. It is translated as CASRPKGQPNQPQHF.

The chain recombines TRBV27 with TRBJ1-5; the match to TRBD1 covers 10 bases. V shed 5 bases, J shed 5 bases, and the junction held 3 bases outside the gene matches. Germline assignment: CDR1 MNHEY and CDR2 SMNVEV (reference sequence). CDR3 length: 14 amino acids. CDR3 sequence (DNA): TGTGCCAGCAGTCGAGGACAGGGGGATCAGCCCCAGCATTTT. This codes for CASSRGQGDQPQHF.

J is TRBJ2-7 and V is TRBV6-6; D tentatively fits TRBD1 or TRBD2 (6 bases each). Looked up from germline, CDR1 is MNHNY and CDR2 is SVGAGI (reference sequence). The CDR3 is 14 residues long. The V end was cut by 6 bases, the J end by 1 base, with 13 bases between. CDR3 residues: CASSRLGGSYEQYF. DNA of the CDR3: TGTGCCAGCAGCCGCCTAGGGGGGTCCTACGAGCAGTACTTC.

This clonotype was counted many times. The chain is built from TRBV20-1 and TRBJ2-3; 8 bases line up with TRBD2. Germline V gives CDR1 DFQATT, CDR2 SNEGSKA (reference sequence). The V gene end was trimmed by 3 bases and the J gene end by 2 bases; junction bases not matched to a gene: 10. The CDR3 contains 16 residues. The CDR3 loop is CSASARLATNTDTQYF. CDR3 DNA: TGCAGTGCTAGCGCACGACTAGCGACGAACACAGATACGCAGTATTTT.

This rearrangement joins TRBV29-1 to TRBJ2-7; 8 nucleotides line up with TRBD1. CDR3 length: 13 amino acids. The germline CDR1 and CDR2 sequences are SQVTM and ANQGSEA. The J segment lost 7 bases and the V segment lost 5 bases, leaving 10 bases of the junction unmatched. For the CDR3, the DNA is TGCAGCGTTCCGGGACAGGTGGATCGAGAGCAGTACTTC. This sequence encodes CSVPGQVDREQYF.

This clonotype has a count of ten or more. The genes are TRBV20-1 and TRBJ1-1, with D possibly TRBD1 on 5 matching bases. Germline V CDR1 and CDR2: DFQATT, SNEGSKA (reference sequence). This CDR3 contains 11 residues. The V end was cut by 5 bases, the J end by 7 bases, with 11 bases between. The DNA of the CDR3 is TGCAGTGCTCCAAGGGACTATGAAGCTTTCTTT. It is translated as CSAPRDYEAFF.

The chain carries TRBV7-3 and TRBJ2-6; 12 positions match TRBD1. The CDR3 length is 18 residues. Trimming cost V 5 bases and J 4 bases; bases outside gene matches: 9. Germline CDR1 and CDR2: SGHTA and FQGTGA. CDR3 in DNA: TGTGCCAGCAGCCGGAAGGGACAGGGGGCGCCCGGGGCCAACGTCCTGACTTTC. Its protein is CASSRKGQGAPGANVLTF.

This clonotype occurred many times. This chain links TRBV5-1 with TRBJ2-5; D is possibly TRBD2 (5 bases). V shed 3 bases and J shed 7 bases, with 10 bases lying between them. CDR1 and CDR2 (germline): SGHRS, YFSETQ. CDR3 length: 12 residues. The CDR3 nucleotides read TGCGCCAGCAGCTACGGAGAGGGGACCCAGTACTTC. This translates into CASSYGEGTQYF.

This clonotype has a count of ten or more. The chain carries TRBV24-1 and TRBJ2-1, with 12 bases fitting TRBD2. V gave up 3 bases and J gave up 8 bases; unmatched junction bases: 4. The CDR3 has 15 amino acids. Per germline, CDR1 KGHDR and CDR2 SFDVKD. The CDR3 nucleotides read TGTGCCACCAGTGATCTAGCGGGAGGGCCCTATGAGCAGTTCTTC. Translation: CATSDLAGGPYEQFF.

In this sample, this clonotype turned up many times. This rearrangement joins TRBV7-9 to TRBJ2-7; D gene ambiguous. The ends were cut back, 3 bases at V and 6 bases at J, with 12 bases in the middle. Germline values: CDR1 SEHNR, CDR2 FQNEAQ (reference sequence). The CDR3 covers 13 residues. CDR3 sequence reads: CASSFSSVSEQYF. The CDR3 region has the DNA TGTGCCAGCAGCTTTTCCTCGGTCTCCGAGCAGTACTTC.

This chain connects TRBV7-9 to TRBJ1-2; TRBD1 matches 7 bases. V lost 2 bases and J lost 6; bases outside the gene matches: 6. Germline V gene lookup returns CDR1 SEHNR and CDR2 FQNEAQ (reference sequence). The CDR3 covers 14 residues. DNA of the CDR3: TGTGCCAGCAGCTTACCTGGGACAGCCGATGGCTACACCTTC. It specifies CASSLPGTADGYTF. The whole variable domain, remainder taken from reference TRBV7-9 and TRBJ1-2, is DTGVSQNPRHKITKRGQNVTFRCDPISEHNRLYWYRQTLGQGPEFLTYFQNEAQLEKSRLLSDRFSAERPKGSFSTLEIQRTEQGDSAMYLCASSLPGTADGYTFGSGTRLTVV.

The V call is TRBV28, the J call TRBJ1-5; D uncertain. The CDR3 sequence is 16 residues long. The germline V gene encodes CDR1 MDHEN and CDR2 SYDVKM. The ends were cut back, 7 bases at V and 4 bases at J, with 20 bases in the middle. This CDR3 reads CASIRKGGLSNQPQHF. CDR3 bases: TGTGCCAGCATCAGAAAGGGCGGCCTTAGTAATCAGCCCCAGCATTTT. Combining the CDR3 with reference TRBV28 and TRBJ1-5 gives the whole variable domain DVKVTQSSRYLVKRTGEKVFLECVQDMDHENMFWYRQDPGLGLRLIYFSYDVKMKEKGDIPEGYSVSREKKERFSLILESASTNQTSMYLCASIRKGGLSNQPQHFGDGTRLSIL.

This clonotype was detected many times. The rearrangement links TRBV6-5 to TRBJ1-5, with a tentative D call TRBD1 (6 bases). The CDR3 has 14 residues. Germline V gene data show CDR1 as MNHEY and CDR2 as SVGAGI. Trimming pared 4 bases from V and 9 bases from J, leaving 16 bases between. CDR3 coding DNA: TGTGCCAGCAGTTTTCAAAAGGGGGTACGGCCCCAGCATTTT. It translates to CASSFQKGVRPQHF.

The chain links TRBV29-1 to TRBJ1-1; D unclear. Trimming stripped 7 bases from V and 1 base from J, with 16 bases between. CDR1 SQVTM and CDR2 ANQGSEA come from the germline V gene. This CDR3 comprises 14 residues. CDR3 DNA sequence: TGCAGCGCCACCCCGGGAGCTAAGAACACTGAAGCTTTCTTT. Amino acids: CSATPGAKNTEAFF.

This sequence joins TRBV7-2 and TRBJ2-7, with D perhaps TRBD1 or TRBD2 (5 bases each). Trimming pared 4 bases from V and 0 bases from J, leaving 13 bases between. The CDR3 loop spans 15 amino acids. Germline CDR1 is SGHTA and CDR2 is FQGNSA. The CDR3 protein is CASSSGTYSSYEQYF. The CDR3 nucleotides read TGTGCCAGCAGCTCCGGGACCTATAGCTCCTACGAGCAGTACTTC.

This clonotype has a count of ten or more. The J gene is TRBJ2-3, the V gene TRBV28, with D perhaps matching TRBD2 (7 bases). The V end was cut by 5 bases, the J end by 2 bases, with 11 bases between. Germline-derived CDR1 and CDR2 are MDHEN and SYDVKM. CDR3 length: 14 amino acids. The DNA of the CDR3 is TGTGCCAGCAGTCGCGGGGGCTCCACAGATACGCAGTATTTT. Translated, it gives CASSRGGSTDTQYF.

This chain connects TRBV27 to TRBJ2-3; D not certain. Germline CDR1 MNHEY, CDR2 SMNVEV (reference sequence). The CDR3 runs 15 residues. V was pared by 1 base and J by 3 bases, with 11 bases between. In DNA, the CDR3 is TGTGCCAGCAGTTTATTGGGGATGGGGACAGATACGCAGTATTTT. Encoded protein: CASSLLGMGTDTQYF.